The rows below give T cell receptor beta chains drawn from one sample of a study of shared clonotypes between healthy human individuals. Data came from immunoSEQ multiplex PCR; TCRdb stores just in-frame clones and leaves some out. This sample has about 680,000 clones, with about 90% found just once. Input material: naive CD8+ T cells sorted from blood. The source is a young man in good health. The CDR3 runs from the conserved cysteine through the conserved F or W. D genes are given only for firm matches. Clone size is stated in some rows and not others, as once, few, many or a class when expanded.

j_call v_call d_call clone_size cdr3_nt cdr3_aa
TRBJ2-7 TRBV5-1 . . TGCGCCAGCAGTCGACCTGACGGCTCCTACGAGCAGTACTTC CASSRPDGSYEQYF
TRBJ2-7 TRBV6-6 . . TGTGCCAGCAGTGTCGATCCCTACGAGCAGTACTTC CASSVDPYEQYF
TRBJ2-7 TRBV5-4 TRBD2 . TGTGCCAGCAGCTTGGGTCCTAGCGGGGGAAACTACGAGCAGTACTTC CASSLGPSGGNYEQYF
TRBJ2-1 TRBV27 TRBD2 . TGTGCCAGCAGTTCTCTAGCGGGAGTATGGGATGAGCAGTTCTTC CASSSLAGVWDEQFF
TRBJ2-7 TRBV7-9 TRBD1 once TGTGCCAGCAGCTTCACAGGGGGCTCGGGGGAGCAGTACTTC CASSFTGGSGEQYF
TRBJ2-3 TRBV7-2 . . TGTGCCAGCAGCGCCTTAGGTATTGGGCAGCCGCAGTATTTT CASSALGIGQPQYF
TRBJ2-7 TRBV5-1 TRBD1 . TGCGCCAGCAGCTTGGCCGGACAGGGTGAAATGCACGAGCAGTACTTC CASSLAGQGEMHEQYF
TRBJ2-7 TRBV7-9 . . TGTGCCAGCAGTACAGGGTTGTACGAGCAGTACTTC CASSTGLYEQYF
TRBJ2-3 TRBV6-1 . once TGTGCCCTAGCATTGGAGGTACCAGATACGCAGTATTTT CALALEVPDTQYF
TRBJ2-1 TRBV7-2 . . TGTGCCAGCAAAACACCGAACTACAATGAGCAGTTCTTC CASKTPNYNEQFF
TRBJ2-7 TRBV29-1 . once TGCAGCGGTCAGGGGAGAACCTCCTACGAGCAGTACTTC CSGQGRTSYEQYF
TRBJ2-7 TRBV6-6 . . TGTGCCAGCAGTTTCTCCCTACTCTACGAGCAGTACTTC CASSFSLLYEQYF
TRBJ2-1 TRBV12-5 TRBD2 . TGTGCTAGTGGTTTCGGGGGGGCTGGGGTAGAGCAGTTCTTC CASGFGGAGVEQFF
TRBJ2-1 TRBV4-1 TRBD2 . TGCGCCAGCAGCCAAGGGACTAGCGGGACATCTAAGCAGTTCTTC CASSQGTSGTSKQFF
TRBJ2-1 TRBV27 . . TGTGCCAGCAGTTTAAACGGGGGTTCCTCCTACAATGAGCAGTTCTTC CASSLNGGSSYNEQFF
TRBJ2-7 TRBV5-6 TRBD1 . TGTGCCAGCAGCAAACCCGGGGACAGGGTTTACGAGCAGTACTTC CASSKPGDRVYEQYF
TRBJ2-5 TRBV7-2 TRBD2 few TGTGCCTCCCCTCGCGGGGGGACCCAGTACTTC CASPRGGTQYF
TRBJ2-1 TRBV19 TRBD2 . TGTGCCAGTTCAAATGTGGGACTAGCGGGTTTTAATGAGCAGTTCTTC CASSNVGLAGFNEQFF
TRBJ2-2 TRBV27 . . TGTGCCAGCAGTTTATGGGGACCAAACACCGGGGAGCTGTTTTTT CASSLWGPNTGELFF
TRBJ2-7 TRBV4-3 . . TGCGCCAGCAGCCAAGATAGGGACTCCTACTACGAGCAGTACTTC CASSQDRDSYYEQYF
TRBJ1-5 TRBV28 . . TGTGCCAGCAGTTTAGGACAGATGACCCAGCCCCAGCATTTT CASSLGQMTQPQHF
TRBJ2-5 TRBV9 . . TGTGCCAGCAGCCCCGCAGGGCGGATGGAGACCCAGTACTTC CASSPAGRMETQYF
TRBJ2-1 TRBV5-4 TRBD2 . TGTGCCAGCAGCTGGCGCGGGAGAATGGATGAGCAGTTCTTC CASSWRGRMDEQFF
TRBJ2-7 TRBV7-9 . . TGTGCCAGCAGCTCCATCAGGGCCCTACACGAGCAGTACTTC CASSSIRALHEQYF
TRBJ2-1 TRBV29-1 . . TGCAGCGTTGAAGGGGGCAATGAGCAGTTCTTC CSVEGGNEQFF
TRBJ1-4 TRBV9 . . TGTGCCAGCAGCCCACGCAAGGGGGATGAAAAACTGTTTTTT CASSPRKGDEKLFF
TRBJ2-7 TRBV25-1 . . TGTGCCAGCAGTGAATTTCAAGGACACCACGAGCAGTACTTC CASSEFQGHHEQYF
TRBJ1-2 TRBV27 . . TGTGCCAGCGCCCCAGGAAGACAGAGCTATGGCTACACCTTC CASAPGRQSYGYTF
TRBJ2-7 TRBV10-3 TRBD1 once TGTGCCATCAGTGATGACAGGGTCGAGCAGTACTTC CAISDDRVEQYF
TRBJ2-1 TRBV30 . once TGTGCCTGGAGTGGGAGGGAATTTGACAATGAGCAGTTCTTC CAWSGREFDNEQFF
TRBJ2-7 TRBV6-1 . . TGTGCCAGCAGTGCTCCGGGACCTCGAGGGGACGAGCAGTACTTC CASSAPGPRGDEQYF
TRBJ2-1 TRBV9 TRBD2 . TGTGCCAGCAGCGCCCCTGGACTAGCGGGATCGAATGAGCAGTTCTTC CASSAPGLAGSNEQFF
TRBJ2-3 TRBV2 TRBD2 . TGTGCCAGCAGAGCCGGGACTAGCGGTTATTATAGCACAGATACGCAGTATTTT CASRAGTSGYYSTDTQYF
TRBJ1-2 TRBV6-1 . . TGTGCCAGCTTGGCGGGGGCCCCTCTGGGCGGCTACACCTTC CASLAGAPLGGYTF
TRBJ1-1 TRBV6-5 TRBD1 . TGTGCCAGCAGTTACAGGGACAGGGCTAAGACCACTGAAGCTTTCTTT CASSYRDRAKTTEAFF
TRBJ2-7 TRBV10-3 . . TGTGCCATCAGTGAGCCAACACGTGGGGAGAGCTCCTACGAGCAGTACTTC CAISEPTRGESSYEQYF
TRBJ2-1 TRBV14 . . TGTGCCAGCAGCCAAGATACCCTTGAGCAGTTCTTC CASSQDTLEQFF